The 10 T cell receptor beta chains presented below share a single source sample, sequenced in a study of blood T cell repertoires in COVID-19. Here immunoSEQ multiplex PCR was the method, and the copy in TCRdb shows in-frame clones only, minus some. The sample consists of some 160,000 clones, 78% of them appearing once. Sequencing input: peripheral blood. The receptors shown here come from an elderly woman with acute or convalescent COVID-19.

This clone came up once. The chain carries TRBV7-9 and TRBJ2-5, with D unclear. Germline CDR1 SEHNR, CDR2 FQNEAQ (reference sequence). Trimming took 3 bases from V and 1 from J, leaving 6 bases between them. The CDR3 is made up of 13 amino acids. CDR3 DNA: TGTGCCAGCAGCTTCTCGTCCCAAGAGACCCAGTACTTC. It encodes CASSFSSQETQYF.

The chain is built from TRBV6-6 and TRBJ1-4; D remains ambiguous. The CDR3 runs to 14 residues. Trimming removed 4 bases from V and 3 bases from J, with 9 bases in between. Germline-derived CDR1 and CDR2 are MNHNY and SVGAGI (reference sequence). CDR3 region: CASSWTGPNEKLFF. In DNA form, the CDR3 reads TGTGCCAGCAGTTGGACTGGGCCTAATGAAAAACTGTTTTTT.

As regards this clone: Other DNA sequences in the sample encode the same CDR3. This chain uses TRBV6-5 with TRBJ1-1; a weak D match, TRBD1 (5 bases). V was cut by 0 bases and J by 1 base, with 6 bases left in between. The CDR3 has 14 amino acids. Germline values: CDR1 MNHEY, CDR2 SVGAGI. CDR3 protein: CASSYSTANTEAFF. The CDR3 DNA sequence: TGTGCCAGCAGTTACTCGACAGCGAACACTGAAGCTTTCTTT.

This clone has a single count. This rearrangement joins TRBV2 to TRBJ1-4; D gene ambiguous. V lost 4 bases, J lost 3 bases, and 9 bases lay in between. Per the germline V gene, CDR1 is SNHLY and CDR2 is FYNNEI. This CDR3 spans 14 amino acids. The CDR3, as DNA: TGTGCCAGCAGTGGGGCAGTATCTAATGAAAAACTGTTTTTT. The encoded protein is CASSGAVSNEKLFF.

The CDR3 nucleotides are TGTGCCTGGAGTCGAGGAAGGAGCTCAAGGAACTATGGCTACACCTTC. This sequence encodes CAWSRGRSSRNYGYTF. The chain couples TRBV30 to TRBJ1-2; D is undetermined. CDR1 GTSNPN and CDR2 SVGIG come from the germline V gene (reference sequence). The CDR3 is made up of 16 amino acids. Trimming shortened V by 2 bases and J by 2 bases, and 18 bases separated the two germline ends.

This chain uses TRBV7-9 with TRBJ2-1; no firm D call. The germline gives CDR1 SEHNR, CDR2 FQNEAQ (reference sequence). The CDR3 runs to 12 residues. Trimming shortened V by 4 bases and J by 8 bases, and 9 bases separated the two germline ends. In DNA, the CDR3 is TGTGCCAGCAGCTCCGACATCCATGAGCAGTTCTTC. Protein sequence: CASSSDIHEQFF.

In DNA form, the CDR3 reads TGTGCCAGCAGCAAAGGGTCTAGCGGGAGAAGGGTTGAGCAGTTCTTC. Residues: CASSKGSSGRRVEQFF. This sequence joins TRBV21-1 and TRBJ2-1; the table's D call, TRBD2, was not checked against the DNA. TRBV21-1 is designated a pseudogene. This CDR3 has 16 residues.

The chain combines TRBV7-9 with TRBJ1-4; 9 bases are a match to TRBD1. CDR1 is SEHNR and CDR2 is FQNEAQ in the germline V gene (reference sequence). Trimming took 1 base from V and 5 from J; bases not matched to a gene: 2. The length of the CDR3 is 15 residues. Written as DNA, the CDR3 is TGTGCCAGCAGCTTAGGGGACAGGGAGAATGAAAAACTGTTTTTT. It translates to CASSLGDRENEKLFF.

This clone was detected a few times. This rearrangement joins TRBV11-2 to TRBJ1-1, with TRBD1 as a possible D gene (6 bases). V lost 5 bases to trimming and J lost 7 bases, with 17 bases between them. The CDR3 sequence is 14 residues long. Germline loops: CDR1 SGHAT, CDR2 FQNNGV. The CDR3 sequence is CASSPVQGQGEAFF. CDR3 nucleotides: TGTGCCAGCAGCCCCGTCCAGGGACAAGGTGAAGCTTTCTTT. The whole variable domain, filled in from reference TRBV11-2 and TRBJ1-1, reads EAGVAQSPRYKIIEKRQSVAFWCNPISGHATLYWYQQILGQGPKLLIQFQNNGVVDDSQLPKDRFSAERLKGVDSTLKIQPAKLEDSAVYLCASSPVQGQGEAFFGQGTRLTVV.

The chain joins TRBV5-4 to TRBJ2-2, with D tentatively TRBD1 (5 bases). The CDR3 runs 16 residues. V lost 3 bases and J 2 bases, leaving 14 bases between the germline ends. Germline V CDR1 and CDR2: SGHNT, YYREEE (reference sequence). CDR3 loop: CASSSLLGRNTGELFF. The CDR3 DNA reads TGTGCCAGCAGCTCTTTACTGGGGCGTAACACCGGGGAGCTGTTTTTT.